Listed below are T cell receptor beta chains from one sample, sequenced in a study of T cell responses to AZD1222 COVID-19 vaccine. Measured with immunoSEQ multiplex PCR; TCRdb has only the in-frame clones, and not every one. Here the sample spans 150,000 to 200,000 clones, around nine tenths being singletons. The input for sequencing was peripheral blood, taken on day 0 of AZD1222 vaccination. The receptor source for this set is an adult in good health. CDR3s include the opening cysteine and the closing phenylalanine or tryptophan. The D gene is left open where the match is weak. Size values are once, few and many counts, or a class for expanded clones, and some rows have none.

J gene	V gene	CDR3 length	clone size	D gene	CDR3 protein	CDR3 DNA
TRBJ1-2	TRBV15	14	-	TRBD1	CATSRVGQGYGYTF	TGTGCCACCAGCAGAGTCGGACAGGGGTATGGCTACACCTTC
TRBJ2-6	TRBV3-1/TRBV3-2	19	-	-	CASSQVRRVLASGANVLTF	TGTGCCAGCAGTCAAGTACGCAGGGTTTTAGCTTCTGGGGCCAACGTCCTGACTTTC
TRBJ1-2	TRBV5-1	12	-	TRBD1	CASYGTGDGYTF	TGCGCCAGCTACGGGACAGGGGATGGCTACACCTTC
TRBJ1-3	TRBV7-6	16	many	TRBD1	CASSSVGQDSGNTIYF	TGTGCCAGCAGCTCCGTGGGACAGGACTCTGGAAACACCATATATTTT
TRBJ2-2	TRBV19	16	-	-	CASSRTRDRIGGELFF	TGTGCCAGTAGTAGGACGAGGGACCGAATTGGAGGGGAGCTGTTTTTT
TRBJ2-7	TRBV2	14	-	TRBD2	CASRGLAGVYEQYF	TGTGCCAGCAGGGGACTAGCGGGAGTTTACGAGCAGTACTTC
TRBJ1-4	TRBV6-1	16	-	-	CASSALTPGTVEKLFF	TGTGCCAGCAGTGCCCTTACCCCCGGGACGGTTGAAAAACTGTTTTTT
TRBJ1-1	TRBV7-9	15	-	-	CASSLAGGGSTEAFF	TGTGCCAGCAGCTTAGCGGGGGGTGGTAGCACTGAAGCTTTCTTT
TRBJ1-4	TRBV5-6	15	-	TRBD1	CASSLRLDRSEKLFF	TGTGCCAGCAGCTTGCGACTGGACAGGAGTGAAAAACTGTTTTTT
TRBJ1-3	TRBV7-6	19	-	TRBD1	CASSLWGTGSSSSGNTIYF	TGTGCCAGCAGCTTATGGGGGACAGGGAGCTCCAGCTCTGGAAACACCATATATTTT
TRBJ1-5	TRBV6-4	16	-	-	CASSDGCRPVVQPQHF	TGTGCCAGCAGTGACGGTTGCAGGCCTGTTGTGCAGCCCCAGCATTTT
TRBJ1-2	TRBV5-1	13	once	-	CASSPDSTYGYTF	TGCGCCAGCAGCCCGGACAGTACCTATGGCTACACCTTC
TRBJ2-7	TRBV29-1	13	-	-	CSVARGVSYEQYF	TGCAGCGTTGCTAGGGGCGTCAGCTACGAGCAGTACTTC
TRBJ1-1	TRBV11-2	15	-	-	CASSFLEGMNTEAFF	TGTGCCAGCAGCTTTTTAGAGGGCATGAACACTGAAGCTTTCTTT
TRBJ2-1	TRBV10-3	13	-	-	CAISEGERNEQFF	TGTGCCATCAGTGAAGGGGAGAGGAATGAGCAGTTCTTC
TRBJ1-1	TRBV2	14	few	-	CASGRARGDTEAFF	TGTGCCAGTGGGAGGGCCCGAGGGGACACTGAAGCTTTCTTT
TRBJ2-1	TRBV24-1	16	-	TRBD2	CATSATTSGRWNEQFF	TGTGCCACCAGTGCCACGACTAGCGGGAGGTGGAATGAGCAGTTCTTC
TRBJ2-3	TRBV9	15	-	-	CASSVGGTPADTQYF	TGTGCCAGCAGCGTTGGCGGGACCCCCGCAGATACGCAGTATTTT
TRBJ2-5	TRBV5-1	14	-	TRBD1	CASSLGQGSETQYF	TGCGCCAGCAGCTTGGGACAGGGGAGTGAGACCCAGTACTTC
TRBJ2-1	TRBV5-1	14	-	-	CASSPMRSYNEQFF	TGCGCCAGCAGCCCAATGCGCTCCTACAATGAGCAGTTCTTC